This entry features one TCR beta chain sequence. Its antigen remains unknown. Method: immunoSEQ multiplex PCR; TCRdb's copy keeps in-frame clones and lacks some. The table includes 70,000 or so clones, 85% to 90% detected once. The source of the sample is a study of identifying expanded T cells in peripheral blood. Broader study findings: Roughly two-week clone count variance significantly increased as total template count grew. Differentially abundant clones: 0.95 to 1.5 between replicates, approximately 16 at approximately 13 days, 18 to 20 at four.

The junction had 15 bases not matched to a gene; V was cut back by 7 bases and J by 2 bases. CDR3 size: 17 residues. Germline CDR1 and CDR2: SGHVS and FQNEAQ. No infections or other immune events were documented during collection. Sample: blood. The V call is TRBV7-8, the J call TRBJ2-3; 7 bases line up with TRBD1. This TCR derives from a person between 18 and 75 years old in good health. The CDR3 spells CASTRSVGQRITDTQYF. Here the CDR3 DNA reads TGTGCCAGCACCCGCTCCGTGGGACAGAGGATCACAGATACGCAGTATTTT.